The next 17 T cell receptor beta chains were all read from a single sample in a study of OX40 agonist ivuxolimab in advanced cancers. Sequenced by immunoSEQ multiplex PCR; TCRdb stores in-frame clones only, minus some. The profile covers tens of thousands of clones, with approximately 86% appearing a single time and roughly 2.6% taken by the ten largest. The sample consisted of CD4+ or CD8+ T cells sorted from blood, taken in a trial of the OX40 agonist ivuxolimab. These receptors all stem from an adult with an advanced solid tumor such as melanoma, head and neck, liver or kidney cancer.

The chain recombines TRBV18 with TRBJ2-7; TRBD2 matches at 7 bases. After removal of 6 bases from V and 3 bases from J, the junction contained 8 bases not matched to a gene. The CDR3 covers 14 residues. CDR1 and CDR2 (germline): KGHSH, LQKENI. The CDR3 DNA sequence: TGTGCCAGCTCGTCGAGCGGGAACTACTACGAGCAGTACTTC. It specifies CASSSSGNYYEQYF.

The genes are TRBV9 and TRBJ2-2; D is unresolved. CDR3 length: 14 amino acids. In germline, CDR1 is SGDLS, CDR2 YYNGEE. V was trimmed by 0 bases and J by 7 bases, leaving 10 bases between them. The CDR3 spells CASSVEGNGGELFF. The CDR3 DNA follows: TGTGCCAGCAGCGTAGAGGGCAATGGCGGGGAGCTGTTTTTT.

The chain joins TRBV18 to TRBJ1-3; no reliable D call. With 3 bases removed from V and 0 bases from J, the gap between germline ends came to 12 bases. Germline V CDR1 and CDR2: KGHSH, LQKENI. This CDR3 spans 16 amino acids. CDR3 protein: CASSPLTEGSGNTIYF. As DNA, the CDR3 is TGTGCCAGCTCACCCCTCACTGAGGGCTCTGGAAACACCATATATTTT.

V is TRBV4-3 and J is TRBJ1-1; possibly TRBD1 for D (5 bases). This CDR3 comprises 15 residues. V lost 0 bases and J 4 bases, leaving 12 bases between the germline ends. The germline CDR1 and CDR2 sequences are LGHNA and YSLEER. The CDR3 loop is CASSQDRAGTTEAFF. The DNA of the CDR3 is TGCGCCAGCAGCCAAGATCGGGCAGGGACCACTGAAGCTTTCTTT.

The chain joins TRBV5-6 to TRBJ1-1; D gene unclear. Deletions cut 3 bases from V and 7 bases from J, with 10 bases between. Per the germline V gene, CDR1 is SGHDT and CDR2 is YYEEEE. This CDR3 is built from 12 residues. The CDR3 spells CASSWARYEAFF. In DNA form, the CDR3 reads TGTGCCAGCAGCTGGGCCAGGTATGAAGCTTTCTTT. Full variable domain (remainder filled in from reference TRBV5-6 and TRBJ1-1): DAGVTQSPTHLIKTRGQQVTLRCSPKSGHDTVSWYQQALGQGPQFIFQYYEEEERQRGNFPDRFSGHQFPNYSSELNVNALLLGDSALYLCASSWARYEAFFGQGTRLTVV.

This clone occurred a few times. The V and J genes are TRBV11-2 and TRBJ2-3; possibly TRBD2 for D (5 bases). CDR3 size: 15 residues. Germline CDR1 and CDR2: SGHAT and FQNNGV. The V end was cut by 4 bases, the J end by 2 bases, with 13 bases between. The CDR3 here is CASSSSSVPTDTQYF. For the CDR3, the DNA is TGTGCCAGCAGCTCTAGCTCTGTTCCCACAGATACGCAGTATTTT.

The V call is TRBV11-1, the J call TRBJ1-2; a possible D gene is TRBD1 (5 bases). V lost 5 bases and J lost 5, with 12 bases in between. The length of the CDR3 is 13 residues. In germline, CDR1 is SGHAT, CDR2 FQDESV (reference sequence). The CDR3 is CASSLDTTYGYTF. CDR3 nucleotides: TGTGCCAGCAGCCTGGACACGACGTATGGCTACACCTTC. Based on the CDR3 plus reference TRBV11-1 and TRBJ1-2, the full variable domain is EAEVAQSPRYKITEKSQAVAFWCDPISGHATLYWYRQILGQGPELLVQFQDESVVDDSQLPKDRFSAERLKGVDSTLKIQPAELGDSAMYLCASSLDTTYGYTFGSGTRLTVV.

The CDR3 region has the DNA TGTGCCAGCGGAGACCGGGACAGGACTATTAATTCACCCCTCCACTTT. Encoded protein: CASGDRDRTINSPLHF. The genes are TRBV6-6 and TRBJ1-6; 8 bases are a match to TRBD1. Germline CDR1 is MNHNY and CDR2 is SVGAGI (reference sequence). CDR3 size: 16 residues. With V trimmed by 8 bases and J by 6 bases, 12 bases remained unmatched.

V and J are TRBV5-4 and TRBJ2-3, with 10 nucleotides matching TRBD2. V lost 0 bases to trimming and J lost 4 bases; unmatched junction nucleotides: 5. CDR3 length equals 16 residues. Germline values: CDR1 SGHNT, CDR2 YYREEE (reference sequence). The CDR3, as DNA: TGTGCCAGCAGCTTGGCCCTAGCGGGGGTAGCAGATACGCAGTATTTT. The encoded protein is CASSLALAGVADTQYF.

This chain links TRBV7-2 with TRBJ1-4; D may be TRBD1 (6 bases). The length of the CDR3 is 15 residues. Germline assignment: CDR1 SGHTA and CDR2 FQGNSA. Trimming removed 1 base at V and 8 bases at J, with 14 bases between. CDR3 loop: CASSLGGGRVEKLFF. The CDR3, as DNA: TGTGCCAGCAGCTTAGGGGGGGGCCGGGTCGAAAAACTGTTTTTT.

The J gene is TRBJ2-5, the V gene TRBV5-1; D not certain. The CDR3 is made up of 15 amino acids. CDR1 is SGHRS, CDR2 YFSETQ, per germline. V dropped 0 bases and J dropped 5 bases, with 14 bases sitting between them. CDR3: CASSLASAPAETQYF. The CDR3 region has the DNA TGCGCCAGCAGCTTGGCCTCGGCCCCAGCGGAGACCCAGTACTTC.

The CDR3 sequence is CSVSDRNYGYTF. CDR3 in DNA: TGCAGCGTCTCCGACAGAAACTATGGCTACACCTTC. The genes are TRBV29-1 and TRBJ1-2, with D perhaps TRBD1 (5 bases). Trimming left V 6 bases short and J 2 bases short, with 10 bases between. CDR1 is SQVTM, CDR2 ANQGSEA, per germline. The CDR3 covers 12 residues.

V is TRBV2 and J is TRBJ1-1; 12 nucleotides line up with TRBD1. From germline, CDR1 is SNHLY and CDR2 FYNNEI. Germline trimming cut 1 base from V and 1 base from J; bases unmatched to any gene: 10. The CDR3 loop spans 19 amino acids. CDR3 coding DNA: TGTGCCAGCAGTGAAGAATGGGACAGGGGGCGAGTGGCGAACACTGAAGCTTTCTTT. This gives the protein CASSEEWDRGRVANTEAFF.

The chain joins TRBV6-5 to TRBJ1-1; the D gene is possibly TRBD1 (5 bases). Between the trimmed V and J ends, which lost 2 bases and 3 bases, there was a span of 7 bases. Germline V gene lookup returns CDR1 MNHEY and CDR2 SVGAGI. The CDR3 runs to 13 residues. The CDR3 sequence is CASSYRDDTEAFF. CDR3 DNA sequence: TGTGCCAGCAGTTACAGGGACGACACTGAAGCTTTCTTT.

The chain employs TRBV5-4 and TRBJ2-2, with TRBD1 as a possible D gene (7 bases). This CDR3 is built from 17 residues. The germline CDR1 and CDR2 sequences are SGHNT and YYREEE (reference sequence). Trimming left V 7 bases short and J 7 bases short, with 26 bases between. Written as DNA, the CDR3 is TGTGCCAGCCAAGCCTATTCCCAGCAGGGGGGTGACGGGGAGCTGTTTTTT. It translates to CASQAYSQQGGDGELFF.

The rearrangement joins TRBV18 to TRBJ1-5; TRBD1 might be the D (6 bases). V dropped 3 bases and J dropped 1 base, with 22 bases sitting between them. The CDR3 loop spans 19 amino acids. The germline V gene has CDR1 KGHSH and CDR2 LQKENI. CDR3 nucleotides: TGTGCCAGCTCACCCCCGGCAGGGGAACGGGGTGGCAGCAATCAGCCCCAGCATTTT. Amino acid sequence: CASSPPAGERGGSNQPQHF.

The J gene is TRBJ1-2, the V gene TRBV7-9, with D hard to call. V lost 1 base and J 0 bases, leaving 9 bases between the germline ends. The CDR3 has 15 residues. Germline CDR1 is SEHNR and CDR2 is FQNEAQ (reference sequence). Here the CDR3 reads CASSLGPQSNYGYTF. The CDR3 region has the DNA TGTGCCAGCAGCTTAGGGCCGCAATCTAACTATGGCTACACCTTC.